These 27 T cell receptor beta chains were all obtained from the same sample, sequenced in a study of cytomegalovirus exposure and HLA in healthy donors. Profiled with immunoSEQ multiplex PCR; TCRdb holds only in-frame clones, not every one. The table has about 200,000 clones, roughly 84% seen once. The sequenced sample was PBMCs. The source of these receptors is a woman aged 18 to 35 in good health and CMV-seropositive.

The chain uses TRBV6-5 and TRBJ1-1, with 10 bases identical to TRBD1. From germline, CDR1 is MNHEY and CDR2 SVGAGI. V was clipped by 11 bases and J by 2 bases; unmatched bases: 11. This CDR3 has 15 residues. CDR3 nucleotide sequence: TGTGCCGTTTCAGGGGGACAGGGGACTAACACTGAAGCTTTCTTT. As protein: CAVSGGQGTNTEAFF.

V is TRBV6-1 and J is TRBJ1-2; TRBD1 is a possible D gene (5 bases). CDR1 is MNHNS and CDR2 is SASEGT in the germline V gene. This CDR3 comprises 12 residues. V was clipped by 5 bases and J by 6 bases, with 10 bases between them. CDR3 loop: CASSLGLDGYTF. CDR3 sequence (DNA): TGTGCCAGCAGTTTGGGACTCGATGGCTACACCTTC.

J is TRBJ2-7 and V is TRBV6-5; 7 bases map to TRBD1. CDR3 length equals 13 residues. Germline CDR1 MNHEY, CDR2 SVGAGI. Unmatched junction bases numbered 6, after V lost 5 bases and J lost 5 bases. In DNA, the CDR3 is TGTGCCAGCAGTCGCAGGGGGTTTGACGAGCAGTACTTC. It encodes CASSRRGFDEQYF.

In DNA, the CDR3 is TGTGCCAGCACCGGCTTCAGGGGGGATATGAACACTGAAGCTTTCTTT. It encodes CASTGFRGDMNTEAFF. The rearrangement joins TRBV2 to TRBJ1-1; 7 nucleotides agree with TRBD1. The germline gives CDR1 SNHLY, CDR2 FYNNEI. This CDR3 spans 16 amino acids. Trimming removed 7 bases from V and 0 bases from J; junction bases left unmatched: 11. The complete variable domain, with remaining parts taken from reference TRBV2 and TRBJ1-1, reads EPEVTQTPSHQVTQMGQEVILRCVPISNHLYFYWYRQILGQKVEFLVSFYNNEISEKSEIFDDQFSVERPDGSNFTLKIRSTKLEDSAMYFCASTGFRGDMNTEAFFGQGTRLTVV.

DNA of the CDR3: TGCGCCAGCAGCCAACAGGGCCTTTCAGTGAACACTGAAGCTTTCTTT. It specifies CASSQQGLSVNTEAFF. The chain couples TRBV4-1 to TRBJ1-1; perhaps TRBD1 as D (5 bases). Germline V gene data show CDR1 as MGHRA and CDR2 as YSYEKL. The CDR3 length is 16 residues. V was shortened by 2 bases and J by 0 bases, with 13 bases between the two germline ends.

J is TRBJ2-2 and V is TRBV9; D possibly corresponds to TRBD2 (5 bases). Trimming removed 3 bases at V and 6 bases at J, with 9 bases between. Looked up from germline, CDR1 is SGDLS and CDR2 is YYNGEE. The CDR3 has 13 amino acids. This CDR3 reads CASSDGRAGELFF. CDR3 DNA: TGTGCCAGCAGCGATGGGCGGGCCGGGGAGCTGTTTTTT.

This sequence joins TRBV5-1 and TRBJ2-7; 7 nucleotides agree with TRBD1. Germline trimming cut 3 bases from V and 0 bases from J; bases unmatched to any gene: 6. The CDR3 contains 15 residues. Looked up from germline, CDR1 is SGHRS and CDR2 is YFSETQ. This chain's CDR3 is CASSSGTVHSYEQYF. The CDR3 nucleotides read TGCGCCAGCAGCTCCGGGACAGTTCACTCCTACGAGCAGTACTTC.

The V gene is TRBV5-1, the J gene TRBJ2-7; TRBD1 is a possible D gene (6 bases). Looked up from germline, CDR1 is SGHRS and CDR2 is YFSETQ. V shed 1 base and J shed 0 bases, with 8 bases lying between them. This CDR3 comprises 14 residues. The CDR3 reads CASSLSGVSYEQYF. The CDR3 DNA sequence: TGCGCCAGCAGCTTGTCAGGGGTCTCCTACGAGCAGTACTTC.

CDR3 loop: CASSGGVNEQYF. Here the CDR3 DNA reads TGTGCCAGCAGTGGGGGCGTGAACGAGCAGTACTTC. V is TRBV27 and J is TRBJ2-7; tentatively, D is TRBD1 (6 bases). The germline V gene has CDR1 MNHEY and CDR2 SMNVEV (reference sequence). V lost 5 bases, J lost 5 bases, and 10 bases lay in between. The CDR3 runs 12 residues.

The chain links TRBV18 to TRBJ2-1, with D possibly TRBD2 on 5 matching bases. The ends were cut back, 1 base at V and 0 bases at J, with 10 bases in the middle. This CDR3 contains 16 residues. In germline, CDR1 is KGHSH, CDR2 LQKENI. The CDR3 DNA reads TGTGCCAGCTCACCACAGAGCGGAGTCTCCTACAATGAGCAGTTCTTC. Translating gives CASSPQSGVSYNEQFF.

J is TRBJ2-3 and V is TRBV5-6; D ambiguous. Looked up from germline, CDR1 is SGHDT and CDR2 is YYEEEE. Deletions cut 1 base from V and 3 bases from J, with 3 bases between. This CDR3 is 12 amino acids long. Here the CDR3 DNA reads TGTGCCAGCAGCTTGCTTACAGATACGCAGTATTTT. It specifies CASSLLTDTQYF.

V and J are TRBV28 and TRBJ1-5, with D maybe TRBD1 (6 bases). The V gene lost 7 bases and the J gene lost 1 base, with 17 bases spanning the gap. The CDR3 sequence is 16 residues long. Germline CDR1 and CDR2: MDHEN and SYDVKM. Here the CDR3 DNA reads TGTGCCAGCAAAAGGACAGTAGAGGGGAGCAATCAGCCCCAGCATTTT. Protein product: CASKRTVEGSNQPQHF.

The gene calls are TRBV11-3 and TRBJ1-1; D may be TRBD1 (6 bases). Germline V gives CDR1 SGHNT, CDR2 YENEEA. CDR3 size: 15 residues. Trimming cost V 3 bases and J 1 base, with 12 bases left between them. The CDR3 coding sequence is TGTGCCAGCAGCTTTGATGGACAGCCGAACACTGAAGCTTTCTTT. Translating gives CASSFDGQPNTEAFF. The entire variable domain, with the rest obtained from reference TRBV11-3 and TRBJ1-1, is as follows: EAGVVQSPRYKIIEKKQPVAFWCNPISGHNTLYWYLQNLGQGPELLIRYENEEAVDDSQLPKDRFSAERLKGVDSTLKIQPAELGDSAVYLCASSFDGQPNTEAFFGQGTRLTVV.

This chain joins TRBV7-2 and TRBJ2-7; 7 nucleotides align to TRBD1. Germline V gene lookup returns CDR1 SGHTA and CDR2 FQGNSA. The CDR3 sequence is 12 residues long. The V gene end was trimmed by 6 bases and the J gene end by 3 bases; junction bases not matched to a gene: 2. For the CDR3, the DNA is TGTGCCAGCAGTCCAGGGGGCTACGAGCAGTACTTC. It is translated as CASSPGGYEQYF.

J is TRBJ1-4 and V is TRBV7-9, with D tentatively TRBD1 (6 bases). Trimming left V 3 bases short and J 5 bases short, with 16 bases between. The CDR3 runs 16 residues. From germline, CDR1 is SEHNR and CDR2 FQNEAQ (reference sequence). CDR3 in DNA: TGTGCCAGCAGCTTCAGAACCGGGGGGCTGAATGAAAAACTGTTTTTT. This sequence encodes CASSFRTGGLNEKLFF.

A few counts support this clone. V usage is TRBV6-1 and J usage is TRBJ1-2, with D perhaps matching TRBD1 (6 bases). Per germline, CDR1 MNHNS and CDR2 SASEGT. V lost 7 bases and J lost 4, with 16 bases in between. There are 14 residues in the CDR3. The CDR3 nucleotides are TGTGCCAGCAACCGCCAGGGACAAGCCTATGGCTACACCTTC. It encodes CASNRQGQAYGYTF.

In this sample, this clone turned up once. The rearrangement joins TRBV28 to TRBJ2-5; a weak D match, TRBD2 (6 bases). Germline-derived CDR1 and CDR2 are MDHEN and SYDVKM. The CDR3 has 14 amino acids. Between the trimmed V and J ends, which lost 5 bases and 5 bases, there was a span of 15 bases. In DNA form, the CDR3 reads TGTGCCAGCAGTAGACGTGGGGCGGGGGAGACCCAGTACTTC. Protein: CASSRRGAGETQYF.

Only one count was recorded for this clone. The rearrangement links TRBV28 to TRBJ1-1, with D tentatively TRBD1 (6 bases). The CDR3 contains 13 residues. Between the trimmed V and J ends, which lost 3 bases and 6 bases, there was a span of 11 bases. CDR1 is MDHEN, CDR2 SYDVKM, per germline. The CDR3 is CASSLGEGAEAFF. The DNA of the CDR3 is TGTGCCAGCAGTTTGGGGGAGGGGGCTGAAGCTTTCTTT.

V and J are TRBV4-1 and TRBJ2-4; possibly TRBD1 for D (5 bases). Germline assignment: CDR1 MGHRA and CDR2 YSYEKL. Trimming removed 4 bases at V and 0 bases at J, with 7 bases between. The CDR3 sequence is 14 residues long. CDR3 nucleotides: TGCGCCAGCAGCCCCAGGGTAGCCAAAAACATTCAGTACTTC. Protein sequence: CASSPRVAKNIQYF.

This clone was counted only a few times. This chain joins TRBV5-1 and TRBJ1-1, with unresolved D. CDR1 and CDR2 from the germline V gene are SGHRS and YFSETQ. CDR3 length equals 15 residues. V gave up 3 bases and J gave up 1 base, with 13 bases separating them. CDR3 loop: CASSSQRVTNTEAFF. The CDR3 DNA is TGCGCCAGCAGCTCCCAGCGAGTCACGAACACTGAAGCTTTCTTT.

CDR3 protein: CASSIVASAPPTDTQYF. In DNA form, the CDR3 reads TGTGCCAGTAGTATTGTGGCTAGCGCCCCCCCCACAGATACGCAGTATTTT. This chain joins TRBV19 and TRBJ2-3; tentatively, D is TRBD2 (6 bases). The CDR3 loop spans 17 amino acids. V was cut by 3 bases and J by 2 bases, with 18 bases left in between. Germline V CDR1 and CDR2: LNHDA, SQIVND (reference sequence).

The chain is built from TRBV29-1 and TRBJ2-1; a possible D gene is TRBD2 (7 bases). From germline, CDR1 is SQVTM and CDR2 ANQGSEA. The V end lost 3 bases, the J end lost 6 bases, and 18 bases lay between the germline ends. CDR3 length: 15 residues. The CDR3 region is CSVDPEGRGSNEQFF. The CDR3 DNA follows: TGCAGCGTTGACCCCGAGGGGAGGGGGTCCAATGAGCAGTTCTTC.

This clone was seen a few times. The V gene is TRBV5-1, the J gene TRBJ2-7, with D perhaps TRBD1 (5 bases). The V gene's germline CDR1 is SGHRS and CDR2 YFSETQ. Trimming took off 0 bases at V and 5 bases at J, with 12 bases between the two ends. There are 14 residues in the CDR3. Here the CDR3 reads CASSLVGAINEQYF. DNA for the CDR3: TGCGCCAGCAGCTTGGTTGGGGCAATAAACGAGCAGTACTTC.

The chain carries TRBV25-1 and TRBJ2-4, with 7 bases lining up with TRBD1. CDR3 length equals 15 residues. Trimming cost V 6 bases and J 0 bases; bases outside gene matches: 5. Per the germline V gene, CDR1 is MGHDK and CDR2 is SYGVNS. CDR3 protein: CASSRQGEAKNIQYF. CDR3 in DNA: TGTGCCAGCAGCAGACAGGGAGAAGCCAAAAACATTCAGTACTTC. The full variable domain, rest sourced from reference TRBV25-1 and TRBJ2-4, is EADIYQTPRYLVIGTGKKITLECSQTMGHDKMYWYQQDPGMELHLIHYSYGVNSTEKGDLSSESTVSRIRTEHFPLTLESARPSHTSQYLCASSRQGEAKNIQYFGAGTRLSVL.

The V gene is TRBV5-8, the J gene TRBJ1-2; D remains unclear. Germline loops: CDR1 SGHTS, CDR2 YDEGEE. This CDR3 spans 14 amino acids. The V gene lost 0 bases and the J gene lost 2 bases, with 8 bases spanning the gap. The CDR3 DNA follows: TGTGCCAGCAGCTTGGCCGGTCTAAACTATGGCTACACCTTC. The encoded protein is CASSLAGLNYGYTF.

The chain employs TRBV2 and TRBJ2-7; D is perhaps TRBD2 (7 bases). The CDR3 runs to 16 residues. In germline, CDR1 is SNHLY, CDR2 FYNNEI. The V end lost 0 bases, the J end lost 9 bases, and 21 bases lay between the germline ends. This CDR3 reads CASSEALRGALRWQYF. In DNA form, the CDR3 reads TGTGCCAGCAGTGAAGCGCTTCGGGGGGCCCTACGATGGCAGTACTTC.

The chain recombines TRBV28 with TRBJ1-1; D call uncertain. Germline loops: CDR1 MDHEN, CDR2 SYDVKM. Trimming pared 2 bases from V and 1 base from J, leaving 20 bases between. This CDR3 has 18 residues. The DNA for the CDR3 is TGTGCCAGCAGTTTACCGCCCGTGGGGAGCAGCCAGAACACTGAAGCTTTCTTT. It codes for CASSLPPVGSSQNTEAFF.